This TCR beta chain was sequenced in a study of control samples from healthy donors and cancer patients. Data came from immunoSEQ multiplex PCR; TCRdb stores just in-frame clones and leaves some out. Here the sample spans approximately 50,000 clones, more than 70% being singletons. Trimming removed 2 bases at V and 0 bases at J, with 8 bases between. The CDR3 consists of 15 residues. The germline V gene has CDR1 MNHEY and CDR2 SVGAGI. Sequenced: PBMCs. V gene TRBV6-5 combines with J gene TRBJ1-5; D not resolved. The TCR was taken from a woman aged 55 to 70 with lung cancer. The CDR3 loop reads CASSYTSYSNQPQHF. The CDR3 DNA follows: TGTGCCAGCAGTTACACCTCTTATAGCAATCAGCCCCAGCATTTT.